These 27 T cell receptor beta chains were sequenced from one sample in a study of long-term antiretroviral therapy in people with HIV. Researchers report immunoSEQ v3.0 was run at survey level. Assay: immunoSEQ multiplex PCR; the TCRdb copy retains only in-frame clones and omits some. The repertoire holds 25,000 to 30,000 clones, with 80% to 85% as singletons. The input for sequencing was unsorted PBMCs, taken 0.8 years before starting antiretroviral therapy. The receptors were sampled from a man between 18 and 35 years old with HIV.

This clone was observed a single time. V gene TRBV6-5 combines with J gene TRBJ2-7; D not resolved. CDR1 is MNHEY, CDR2 SVGAGI, per germline. The CDR3 is 15 residues long. V was cut by 7 bases and J by 4 bases, with 20 bases left in between. The CDR3 DNA is TGTGCCAGCAATAAACGGGCCGACTCCTTTTACGAGCAGTACTTC. Residues: CASNKRADSFYEQYF.

As concerns this clone: At one end, the junction sequence differs from germline, possibly due to a read error. This chain links TRBV5-3 with TRBJ1-2, with TRBD1 matching 7 bases. TRBV5-3 is flagged as an ORF with uncertain function. The CDR3 sequence is 13 residues long. The CDR3 loop is CASSFRQGYGYTF. CDR3 coding DNA: TGTGCCAGCAGCTTCCGACAGGGCTATGGCTACACCTTC.

This clone has a handful of counts. V and J are TRBV4-2 and TRBJ2-3; D may be TRBD1 or TRBD2 (6 bases each). Germline lookup yields CDR1 LGHNA and CDR2 YNFKEQ. V was shortened by 1 base and J by 4 bases, with 12 bases between the two germline ends. The CDR3 runs 15 residues. The CDR3 region has the DNA TGTGCCAGCAGCCAAGGAGGAGGGGGTGCAGATACGCAGTATTTT. Translation gives CASSQGGGGADTQYF.

The chain links TRBV7-2 to TRBJ1-3; 12 nucleotides match TRBD1. The CDR3 contains 17 residues. With V trimmed by 1 base and J by 3 bases, 4 bases remained unmatched. Looked up from germline, CDR1 is SGHTA and CDR2 is FQGNSA. DNA for the CDR3: TGTGCCAGCAGCTTAGAGGGACAGGGGGCGCTTGGAAACACCATATATTTT. Translation: CASSLEGQGALGNTIYF. Full variable domain (missing parts from reference TRBV7-2 and TRBJ1-3): GAGVSQSPSNKVTEKGKDVELRCDPISGHTALYWYRQSLGQGLEFLIYFQGNSAPDKSGLPSDRFSAERTGGSVSTLTIQRTQQEDSAVYLCASSLEGQGALGNTIYFGEGSWLTVV.

This rearrangement joins TRBV19 to TRBJ1-6; D remains unclear. V lost 2 bases, J lost 10 bases, and 12 bases lay in between. The CDR3 length is 14 residues. In germline, CDR1 is LNHDA, CDR2 SQIVND (reference sequence). CDR3 DNA sequence: TGTGCCAGTAGTATAATCGGAAAGGGCTCACCCCTCCACTTT. This codes for CASSIIGKGSPLHF. Full variable domain (remainder filled in from reference TRBV19 and TRBJ1-6): DGGITQSPKYLFRKEGQNVTLSCEQNLNHDAMYWYRQDPGQGLRLIYYSQIVNDFQKGDIAEGYSVSREKKESFPLTVTSAQKNPTAFYLCASSIIGKGSPLHFGNGTRLTVT.

V and J are TRBV5-1 and TRBJ2-2; 11 nucleotides agree with TRBD2. CDR1 and CDR2 from the germline V gene are SGHRS and YFSETQ. The CDR3 is 17 amino acids. The V segment lost 4 bases and the J segment 5 bases; nucleotides outside the gene matches: 10. The CDR3 is CASSDGLAGLGTGELFF. CDR3 DNA sequence: TGCGCCAGCAGCGACGGACTAGCGGGTTTGGGGACCGGGGAGCTGTTTTTT.

The gene calls are TRBV9 and TRBJ1-5; TRBD1 matches at 11 bases. The J segment lost 4 bases and the V segment lost 2 bases, leaving 2 bases of the junction unmatched. Germline V lookup: CDR1 SGDLS, CDR2 YYNGEE. The CDR3 runs 15 residues. The CDR3 region is CASSVGTGGNQPQHF. In nucleotides, the CDR3 is TGTGCCAGCAGCGTGGGGACAGGGGGAAATCAGCCCCAGCATTTT.

J is TRBJ1-1 and V is TRBV6-5, with 8 nucleotides matching TRBD1. Trimming took 5 bases from V and 5 from J; bases not matched to a gene: 4. From germline, CDR1 is MNHEY and CDR2 SVGAGI. The CDR3 contains 13 residues. The CDR3 here is CASSPGGETEAFF. CDR3 sequence (DNA): TGTGCCAGCAGTCCAGGGGGCGAGACTGAAGCTTTCTTT.

The chain joins TRBV29-1 to TRBJ2-7; D remains ambiguous. The germline V gene has CDR1 SQVTM and CDR2 ANQGSEA. V lost 0 bases and J 6 bases, leaving 9 bases between the germline ends. This CDR3 has 12 residues. Here the CDR3 DNA reads TGCAGCGTTGAAGATCACTGGTTCGAGCAGTACTTC. The encoded protein is CSVEDHWFEQYF.

The genes are TRBV25-1 and TRBJ2-1, with D maybe TRBD2 (7 bases). The ends were cut back, 4 bases at V and 0 bases at J, with 19 bases in the middle. The germline V gene has CDR1 MGHDK and CDR2 SYGVNS. CDR3 length: 18 amino acids. The CDR3 DNA sequence: TGTGCCAGCAGTGCCTGGGGGGGGGCGCTTTCCTCCTACAATGAGCAGTTCTTC. This encodes CASSAWGGALSSYNEQFF.

The V and J genes are TRBV27 and TRBJ2-1; 7 bases align to TRBD2. Per the germline V gene, CDR1 is MNHEY and CDR2 is SMNVEV (reference sequence). The CDR3 runs 15 residues. Trimming removed 6 bases from V and 6 bases from J; junction bases left unmatched: 11. The CDR3 is CASSGDYRRGNEQFF. In nucleotides, the CDR3 is TGTGCCAGCAGCGGGGACTACCGACGAGGCAATGAGCAGTTCTTC.

This clone was detected only a few times. The genes are TRBV5-4 and TRBJ1-2; D perhaps matches TRBD1 (5 bases). The CDR3 covers 14 residues. The V end lost 7 bases, the J end lost 5 bases, and 18 bases lay between the germline ends. Per germline, CDR1 SGHNT and CDR2 YYREEE (reference sequence). CDR3 loop: CASPMPGPPYGYTF. In DNA form, the CDR3 reads TGTGCCAGCCCGATGCCGGGACCCCCATATGGCTACACCTTC.

This chain uses TRBV4-2 with TRBJ2-3; 11 bases are shared with TRBD2. Germline CDR1 is LGHNA and CDR2 is YNFKEQ. This CDR3 has 15 amino acids. V gave up 4 bases and J gave up 7 bases; unmatched junction bases: 7. CDR3 sequence reads: CASSPAGTSGYTQYF. CDR3 bases: TGTGCCAGCAGCCCCGCCGGGACTAGCGGCTATACGCAGTATTTT.

The chain has TRBV29-1 and TRBJ2-7; 11 nucleotides align to TRBD2. CDR3 length: 14 residues. Germline CDR1 reads SQVTM; CDR2 reads ANQGSEA. V lost 6 bases and J lost 5; bases outside the gene matches: 9. CDR3 nucleotides: TGCAGCGTATCCTCTAGCGGGAGGCAGAACGAGCAGTACTTC. Protein: CSVSSSGRQNEQYF.

The J gene is TRBJ2-3, the V gene TRBV5-1; tentatively, D is TRBD2 (6 bases). The CDR3 spans 16 residues. V dropped 3 bases and J dropped 2 bases, with 16 bases sitting between them. Germline CDR1 SGHRS, CDR2 YFSETQ. The DNA of the CDR3 is TGCGCCAGCAGCTCCCAGACACCTAGCGTCACAGATACGCAGTATTTT. Protein: CASSSQTPSVTDTQYF.

The count of this clone is one. The J gene is TRBJ1-2, the V gene TRBV15; D is perhaps TRBD1 (5 bases). The CDR3 runs 14 residues. Germline-derived CDR1 and CDR2 are LNHNV and YYDKDF (reference sequence). With 1 base removed from V and 5 bases from J, the gap between germline ends came to 11 bases. This chain's CDR3 is CATSRGQGLYGYTF. The CDR3, as DNA: TGTGCCACCAGCAGAGGGCAGGGTTTATATGGCTACACCTTC. The full variable domain, in which reference TRBV15 and TRBJ1-2 provide the parts outside the CDR3, is DAMVIQNPRYQVTQFGKPVTLSCSQTLNHNVMYWYQQKSSQAPKLLFHYYDKDFNNEADTPDNFQSRRPNTSFCFLDIRSPGLGDTAMYLCATSRGQGLYGYTFGSGTRLTVV.

The chain uses TRBV19 and TRBJ2-2; 9 positions agree with TRBD2. V lost 5 bases to trimming and J lost 6 bases; unmatched junction nucleotides: 16. This CDR3 comprises 18 residues. The germline V gene encodes CDR1 LNHDA and CDR2 SQIVND (reference sequence). The CDR3 region is CASSPSVGGRGGAGELFF. For the CDR3, the DNA is TGTGCCAGTAGTCCCTCAGTAGGCGGGAGGGGCGGGGCCGGGGAGCTGTTTTTT.

V usage is TRBV18 and J usage is TRBJ1-1, with 8 bases aligning to TRBD1. The CDR3 length is 12 residues. J lost 8 bases, V lost 3 bases, and 2 bases had no gene match. Germline CDR1 KGHSH, CDR2 LQKENI. CDR3 sequence (DNA): TGTGCCAGCTCACCGAACAGGGGGGAAGCTTTCTTT. Translation gives CASSPNRGEAFF.

This clone has only a few counts. The rearrangement joins TRBV25-1 to TRBJ1-1; D gene ambiguous. V was shortened by 4 bases and J by 8 bases, with 8 bases between the two germline ends. In germline, CDR1 is MGHDK, CDR2 SYGVNS. The CDR3 has 11 amino acids. The CDR3 nucleotides are TGTGCCAGCAGTGGTGGGGTGGAAGCTTTCTTT. This codes for CASSGGVEAFF.

V gene TRBV25-1 combines with J gene TRBJ2-3; D unresolved. Germline V gene lookup returns CDR1 MGHDK and CDR2 SYGVNS. This CDR3 has 11 amino acids. V was pared by 3 bases and J by 10 bases, with 8 bases between. CDR3 in DNA: TGTGCCAGCAGTGAGGGGTTTGCGCAGTATTTT. Protein product: CASSEGFAQYF. Drawing the rest from reference TRBV25-1 and TRBJ2-3, the complete variable domain is EADIYQTPRYLVIGTGKKITLECSQTMGHDKMYWYQQDPGMELHLIHYSYGVNSTEKGDLSSESTVSRIRTEHFPLTLESARPSHTSQYLCASSEGFAQYFGPGTRLTVL.

The genes are TRBV29-1 and TRBJ2-1, with 15 positions matching TRBD2. The CDR3 has 14 residues. The germline CDR1 and CDR2 sequences are SQVTM and ANQGSEA. Losses at the gene ends were 6 bases for V and 7 bases for J; bases not matched to a gene: 4. CDR3 loop: CSVSGTSGGNEQFF. DNA of the CDR3: TGCAGCGTCTCCGGGACTAGCGGGGGGAATGAGCAGTTCTTC.

V is TRBV15 and J is TRBJ2-7, with D perhaps matching TRBD2 (6 bases). Trimming removed 1 base from V and 1 base from J, with 11 bases in between. The germline gives CDR1 LNHNV, CDR2 YYDKDF (reference sequence). CDR3 size: 15 residues. This CDR3 reads CATSRGPAGSYEQYF. The CDR3 bases are TGTGCCACCAGCAGAGGGCCAGCGGGTTCCTACGAGCAGTACTTC.

The chain uses TRBV6-6 and TRBJ2-1, with 7 bases that match TRBD1. Germline CDR1 MNHNY, CDR2 SVGAGI (reference sequence). This CDR3 is built from 15 residues. V was pared by 2 bases and J by 6 bases, with 7 bases of the junction left unmatched. CDR3 DNA: TGTGCCAGCAGTTACGGACCAGGGACAGTCAATGAGCAGTTCTTC. Encoded protein: CASSYGPGTVNEQFF.

The chain is built from TRBV7-9 and TRBJ1-1, with 7 bases matching TRBD1. This CDR3 is 15 amino acids long. The ends lost 1 base at V and 3 bases at J; junction bases unmatched: 5. The V gene's germline CDR1 is SEHNR and CDR2 FQNEAQ (reference sequence). The CDR3: CASSLGGGADTEAFF. CDR3 sequence (DNA): TGTGCCAGCAGCTTAGGAGGGGGCGCCGACACTGAAGCTTTCTTT.

This clone is labeled medium-sized (0.01 to 0.1%). This chain connects TRBV27 to TRBJ2-2; perhaps TRBD1 as D (5 bases). This CDR3 is 14 amino acids long. CDR1 is MNHEY and CDR2 is SMNVEV in the germline V gene (reference sequence). The V end lost 3 bases, the J end lost 9 bases, and 14 bases lay between the germline ends. The CDR3 DNA reads as TGTGCCAGCAGTTTTTGGCAGGGCAAGCGGGAGCTGTTTTTT. It encodes CASSFWQGKRELFF.

This chain connects TRBV18 to TRBJ2-1, with 7 bases matching TRBD2. CDR1 and CDR2 (germline): KGHSH, LQKENI. The CDR3 has 15 amino acids. V trimming: 4 bases; J trimming: 4 bases; junction bases outside the gene matches: 7. The CDR3 region is CASSLHPGGYNEQFF. The CDR3 coding sequence is TGTGCCAGCTCACTACACCCGGGGGGTTACAATGAGCAGTTCTTC.

The gene calls are TRBV15 and TRBJ2-1, with D possibly TRBD1 on 5 matching bases. The CDR3 runs 15 residues. V dropped 0 bases and J dropped 7 bases, with 13 bases sitting between them. Germline CDR1 is LNHNV and CDR2 is YYDKDF (reference sequence). In nucleotides, the CDR3 is TGTGCCACCAGCAGAGACAGGGAAATTTCTAATGAGCAGTTCTTC. This sequence encodes CATSRDREISNEQFF.